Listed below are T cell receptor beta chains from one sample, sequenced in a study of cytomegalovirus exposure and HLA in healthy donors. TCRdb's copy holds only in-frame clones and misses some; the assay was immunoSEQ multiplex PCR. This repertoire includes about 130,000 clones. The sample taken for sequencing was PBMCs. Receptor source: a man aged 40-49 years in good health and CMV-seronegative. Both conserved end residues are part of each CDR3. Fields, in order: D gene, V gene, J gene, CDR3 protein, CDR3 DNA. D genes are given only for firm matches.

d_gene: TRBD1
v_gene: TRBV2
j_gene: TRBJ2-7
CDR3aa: CASSGTGGEQYF
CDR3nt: TGTGCCAGCAGTGGGACAGGGGGCGAGCAGTACTTC

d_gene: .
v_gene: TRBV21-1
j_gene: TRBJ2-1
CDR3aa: CASSNLTSGTYGEQFF
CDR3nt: TGTGCCAGCAGCAACCTAACTAGCGGGACCTATGGTGAGCAGTTCTTC

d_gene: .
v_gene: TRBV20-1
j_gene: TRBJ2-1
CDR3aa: CSARDPRIQFF
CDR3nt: TGCAGTGCTAGAGATCCCAGGATACAGTTCTTC

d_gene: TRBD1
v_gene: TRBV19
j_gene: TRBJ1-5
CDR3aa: CASSIGQGNQPQHF
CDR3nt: TGTGCCAGTAGTATAGGACAGGGGAATCAGCCCCAGCATTTT

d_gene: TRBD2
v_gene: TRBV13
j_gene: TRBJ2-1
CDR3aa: CASSVAGDLYNEQFF
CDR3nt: TGTGCCAGCAGTGTAGCGGGAGACCTCTACAATGAGCAGTTCTTC

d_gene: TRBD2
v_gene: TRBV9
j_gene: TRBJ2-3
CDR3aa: CASTQRGSETDTQYF
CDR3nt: TGTGCCAGCACCCAACGCGGGAGTGAGACAGATACGCAGTATTTT

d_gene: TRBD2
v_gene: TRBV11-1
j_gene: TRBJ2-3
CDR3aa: CASSLLTSGGTDTQYF
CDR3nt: TGTGCCAGCAGCCTCCTGACTAGCGGAGGCACAGATACGCAGTATTTT

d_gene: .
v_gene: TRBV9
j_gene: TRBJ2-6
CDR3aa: CASSPEGAGANVLTF
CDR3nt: TGTGCCAGCAGCCCCGAAGGGGCTGGGGCCAACGTCCTGACTTTC

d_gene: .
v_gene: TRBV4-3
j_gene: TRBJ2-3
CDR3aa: CASSQDVMDIGTDTQYF
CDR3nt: TGCGCCAGCAGCCAAGATGTCATGGACATAGGCACAGATACGCAGTATTTT

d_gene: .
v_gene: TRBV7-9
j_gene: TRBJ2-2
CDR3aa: CASSPSLAPNTGELFF
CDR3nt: TGTGCCAGCAGCCCCTCCCTAGCACCAAACACCGGGGAGCTGTTTTTT

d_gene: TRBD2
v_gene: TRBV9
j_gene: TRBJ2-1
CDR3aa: CASSVGGLAGYNEQFF
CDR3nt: TGTGCCAGCAGCGTAGGGGGACTAGCGGGGTACAATGAGCAGTTCTTC

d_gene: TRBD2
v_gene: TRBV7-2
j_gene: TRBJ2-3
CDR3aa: CASSRRLLAGADTQYF
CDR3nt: TGTGCCAGCAGCCGAAGGTTACTAGCGGGAGCCGATACGCAGTATTTT

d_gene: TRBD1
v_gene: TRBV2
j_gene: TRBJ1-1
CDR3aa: CASRDRGQDTEAFF
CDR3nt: TGTGCCAGCAGAGACAGGGGGCAGGACACTGAAGCTTTCTTT

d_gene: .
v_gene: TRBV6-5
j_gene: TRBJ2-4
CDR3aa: CASISGRNKNIQYF
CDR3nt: TGTGCCAGCATTTCCGGGAGAAACAAAAACATTCAGTACTTC

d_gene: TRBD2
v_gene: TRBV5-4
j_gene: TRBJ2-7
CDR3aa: CASSLSGTSGSYEQYF
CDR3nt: TGTGCCAGCAGCTTGTCAGGGACTAGCGGGAGCTACGAGCAGTACTTC

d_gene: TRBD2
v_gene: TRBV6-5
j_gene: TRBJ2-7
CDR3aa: CASRRTSGPYEQYF
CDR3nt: TGTGCCAGCAGAAGAACTAGCGGTCCCTACGAGCAGTACTTC

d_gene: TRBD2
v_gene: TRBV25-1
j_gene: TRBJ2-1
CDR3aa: CASSRLAGGYNEQFF
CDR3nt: TGTGCCAGCAGCAGACTAGCGGGAGGATACAATGAGCAGTTCTTC

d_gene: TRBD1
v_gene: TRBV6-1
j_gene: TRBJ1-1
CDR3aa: CASSDKQGLNTEAFF
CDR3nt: TGTGCCAGCAGTGATAAACAGGGGCTGAACACTGAAGCTTTCTTT

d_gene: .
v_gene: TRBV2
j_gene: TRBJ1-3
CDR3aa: CASSETSNSGNTIYF
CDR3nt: TGTGCCAGCAGTGAGACTTCAAACTCTGGAAACACCATATATTTT

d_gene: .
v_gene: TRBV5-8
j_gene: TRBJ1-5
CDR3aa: CASSFGTNQPQHF
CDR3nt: TGTGCCAGCAGCTTTGGCACCAATCAGCCCCAGCATTTT